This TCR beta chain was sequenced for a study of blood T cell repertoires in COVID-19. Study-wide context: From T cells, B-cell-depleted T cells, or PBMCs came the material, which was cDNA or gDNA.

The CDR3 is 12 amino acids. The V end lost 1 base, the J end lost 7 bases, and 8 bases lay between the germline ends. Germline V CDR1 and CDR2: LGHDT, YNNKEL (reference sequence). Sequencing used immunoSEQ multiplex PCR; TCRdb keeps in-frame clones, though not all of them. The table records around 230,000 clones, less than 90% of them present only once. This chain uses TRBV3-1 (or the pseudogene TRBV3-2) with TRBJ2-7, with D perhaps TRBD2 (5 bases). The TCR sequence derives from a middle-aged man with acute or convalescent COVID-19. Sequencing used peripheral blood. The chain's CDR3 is CASSQVPGEQYF. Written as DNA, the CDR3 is TGTGCCAGCAGCCAAGTTCCGGGGGAGCAGTACTTC.